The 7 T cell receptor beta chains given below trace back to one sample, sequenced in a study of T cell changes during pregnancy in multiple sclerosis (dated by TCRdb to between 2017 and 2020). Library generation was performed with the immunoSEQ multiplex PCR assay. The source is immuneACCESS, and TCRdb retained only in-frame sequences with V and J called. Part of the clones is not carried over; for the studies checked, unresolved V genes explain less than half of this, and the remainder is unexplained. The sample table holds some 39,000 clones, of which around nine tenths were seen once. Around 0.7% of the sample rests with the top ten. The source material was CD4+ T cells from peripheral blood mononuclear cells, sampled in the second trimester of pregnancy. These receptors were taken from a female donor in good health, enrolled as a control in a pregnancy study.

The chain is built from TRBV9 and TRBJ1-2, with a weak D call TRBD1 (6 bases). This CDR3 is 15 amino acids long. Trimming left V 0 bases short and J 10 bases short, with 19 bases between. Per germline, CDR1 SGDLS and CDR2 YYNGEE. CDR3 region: CASSVGSPGHGDYTF. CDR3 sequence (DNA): TGTGCCAGCAGCGTAGGATCTCCGGGACATGGCGACTACACCTTC.

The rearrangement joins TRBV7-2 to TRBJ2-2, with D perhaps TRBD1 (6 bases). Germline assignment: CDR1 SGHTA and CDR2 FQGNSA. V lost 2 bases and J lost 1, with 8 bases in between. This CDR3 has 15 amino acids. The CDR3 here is CASSLWGQNTGELFF. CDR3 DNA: TGTGCCAGCAGCTTATGGGGACAGAACACCGGGGAGCTGTTTTTT.

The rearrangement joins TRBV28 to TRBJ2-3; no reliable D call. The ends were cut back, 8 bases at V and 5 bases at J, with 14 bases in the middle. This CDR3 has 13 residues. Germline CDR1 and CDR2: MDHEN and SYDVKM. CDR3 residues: CASAPGGRDTQYF. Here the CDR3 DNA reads TGTGCCAGCGCACCCGGCGGAAGAGATACGCAGTATTTT.

CDR3 in amino acids: CASSKDYYNEQFF. CDR3 bases: TGTGCCAGCAGCAAGGACTACTACAATGAGCAGTTCTTC. This rearrangement joins TRBV5-6 to TRBJ2-1, with D possibly being TRBD2 (6 bases). V was cut by 4 bases and J by 3 bases, with 8 bases left in between. The length of the CDR3 is 13 residues. The germline CDR1 and CDR2 sequences are SGHDT and YYEEEE.

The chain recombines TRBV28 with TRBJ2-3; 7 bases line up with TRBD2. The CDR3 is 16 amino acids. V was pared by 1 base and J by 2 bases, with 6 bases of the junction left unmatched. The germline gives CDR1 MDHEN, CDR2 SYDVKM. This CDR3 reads CASSLSGGLNTDTQYF. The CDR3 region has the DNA TGTGCCAGCAGTTTATCGGGGGGACTCAACACAGATACGCAGTATTTT.

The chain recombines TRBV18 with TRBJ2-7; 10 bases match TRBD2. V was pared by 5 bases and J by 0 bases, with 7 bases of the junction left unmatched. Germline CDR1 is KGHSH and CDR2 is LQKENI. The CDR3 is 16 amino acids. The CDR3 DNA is TGTGCCAGCTCATCCTTAGAGCGGGGGGGCTCCTACGAGCAGTACTTC. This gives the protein CASSSLERGGSYEQYF.

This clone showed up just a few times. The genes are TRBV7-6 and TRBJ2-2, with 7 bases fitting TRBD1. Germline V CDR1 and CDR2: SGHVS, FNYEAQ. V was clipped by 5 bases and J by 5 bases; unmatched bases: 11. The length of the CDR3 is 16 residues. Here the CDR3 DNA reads TGTGCCAGCAGCCCCCGTCCGGGACAGTCAACCGGGGAGCTGTTTTTT. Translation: CASSPRPGQSTGELFF.